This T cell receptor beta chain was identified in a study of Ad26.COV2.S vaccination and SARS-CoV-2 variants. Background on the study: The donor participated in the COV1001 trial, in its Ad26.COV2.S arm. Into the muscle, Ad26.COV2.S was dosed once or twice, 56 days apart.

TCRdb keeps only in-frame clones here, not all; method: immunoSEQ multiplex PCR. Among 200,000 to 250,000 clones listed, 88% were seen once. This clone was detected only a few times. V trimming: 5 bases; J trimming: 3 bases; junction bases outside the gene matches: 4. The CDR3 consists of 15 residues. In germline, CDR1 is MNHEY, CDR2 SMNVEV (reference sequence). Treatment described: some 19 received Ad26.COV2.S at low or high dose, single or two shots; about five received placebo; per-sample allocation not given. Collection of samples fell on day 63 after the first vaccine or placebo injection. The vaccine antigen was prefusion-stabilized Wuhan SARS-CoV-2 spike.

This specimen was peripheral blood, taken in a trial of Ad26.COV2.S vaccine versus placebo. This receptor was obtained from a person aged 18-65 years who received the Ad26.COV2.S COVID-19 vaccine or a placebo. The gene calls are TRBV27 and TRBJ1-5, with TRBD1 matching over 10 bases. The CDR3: CASSAGTGVNQPQHF. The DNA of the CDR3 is TGTGCCAGCAGTGCGGGGACAGGGGTCAATCAGCCCCAGCATTTT.